This TCR beta chain is drawn from a study of early T cells in non-severe SARS-CoV-2 infection. The wider study: Sequencing input comprised bulk RNA from unsorted whole blood; chain pairing was not available. Study conclusions and caveats: In VDJdb matching, anti-spike CD8 responses were favored while private and CD4 specificities went missing.

Molecules of cDNA were individually given unique molecular identifiers that were attached to them. Via MiXCR, TCRdb re-called the 5' RACE reads, giving one row per CDR3 protein. The table records 100,000 or so distinct CDR3 sequences, over 10% of them present only once. This clonotype was picked up many times. The antigen remains undetermined. The CDR3 has 12 amino acids. V was pared by 8 bases and J by 5 bases, with 13 bases between. Germline V gene lookup returns CDR1 ENHRY and CDR2 SYGVKD. The specimen sequenced was whole blood. The chain combines TRBV10-3 with TRBJ2-7; TRBD2 is a possible D gene (6 bases). The receptor was isolated from an adult who was a healthcare worker with PCR-confirmed SARS-CoV-2 infection or an uninfected control (not recorded which). The CDR3 coding sequence is TGTGCCATCGGAGGGCCAGGCCACGAGCAGTACTTC. It translates to CAIGGPGHEQYF.